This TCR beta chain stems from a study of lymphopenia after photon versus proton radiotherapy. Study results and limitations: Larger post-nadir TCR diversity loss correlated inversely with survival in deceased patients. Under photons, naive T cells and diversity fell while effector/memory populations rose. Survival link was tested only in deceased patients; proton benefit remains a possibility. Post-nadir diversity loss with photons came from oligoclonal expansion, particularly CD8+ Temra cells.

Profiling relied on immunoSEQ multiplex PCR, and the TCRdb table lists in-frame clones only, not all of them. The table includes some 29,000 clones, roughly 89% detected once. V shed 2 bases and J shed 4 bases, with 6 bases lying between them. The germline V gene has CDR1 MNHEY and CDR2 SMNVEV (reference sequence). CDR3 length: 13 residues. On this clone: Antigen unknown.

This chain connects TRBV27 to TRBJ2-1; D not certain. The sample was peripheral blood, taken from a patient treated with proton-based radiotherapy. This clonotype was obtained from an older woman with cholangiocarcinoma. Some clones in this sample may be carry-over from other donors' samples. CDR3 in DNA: TGTGCCAGCAGTTTAGATACGTACAATGAGCAGTTCTTC. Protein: CASSLDTYNEQFF.